This T cell receptor (beta chain) was documented in a study of human T cells and chemical hapten exposure. Across the whole study: The patch tests put 0.01% DPC on the skin of the upper back and were read 6 days later.

Trimming took 4 bases from V and 4 from J; bases not matched to a gene: 4. This CDR3 has 14 amino acids. Germline CDR1 is SQVTM and CDR2 is ANQGSEA. This clonotype was seen a handful of times. In the original processing: Per-sample TCR counts ranged from roughly 20,000 to 700,000, median about 100,000. From the RACE reads, TCRdb called clonotypes with MiXCR, one entry per CDR3 protein. TCRdb, not the authors, supplied the V and J calls. The top ten clones hold about 1.5% of a sample with tens of thousands of distinct CDR3 sequences, under 13% of them seen once. The time point here: patch test 1, 2 weeks after DPC sensitization. Treatment described: therapeutic diphenylcyclopropenone sensitization with weekly scalp DPC.

The sequencing here drew on whole blood, taken in connection with sensitization to the hapten diphenylcyclopropenone (DPC). V and J are TRBV29-1 and TRBJ2-3; 11 bases fit TRBD2. The TCR sequence derives from a woman between 45 and 65 years old with alopecia areata. Some clones in this sample may be carry-over from other donors' samples. The CDR3 DNA is TGCAGCGTTGCCCAACTAGCGGGAGCAGATACGCAGTATTTT. Translation gives CSVAQLAGADTQYF.